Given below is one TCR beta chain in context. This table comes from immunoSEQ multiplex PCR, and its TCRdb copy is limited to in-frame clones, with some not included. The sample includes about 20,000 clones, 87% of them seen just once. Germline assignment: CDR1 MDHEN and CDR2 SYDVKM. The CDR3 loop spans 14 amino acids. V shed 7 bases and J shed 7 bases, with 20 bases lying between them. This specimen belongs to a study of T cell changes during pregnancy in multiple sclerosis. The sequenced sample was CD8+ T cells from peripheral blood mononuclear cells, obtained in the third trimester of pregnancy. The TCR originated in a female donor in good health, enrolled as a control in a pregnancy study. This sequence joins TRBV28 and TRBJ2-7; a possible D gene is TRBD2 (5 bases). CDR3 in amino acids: CASTLPGEAREQYF. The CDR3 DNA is TGTGCCAGCACTCTCCCCGGGGAAGCACGTGAGCAGTACTTC.